This TCR beta chain was captured by sequencing in a study of blood T cell repertoires in COVID-19. Study details: Researchers got acute and convalescent COVID-19 samples from the United States, Italy and Spain.

Donors were grouped by their self-reported clinical history. Germline assignment: CDR1 MNHNS and CDR2 SASEGT. V lost 3 bases and J lost 4; bases outside the gene matches: 7. The CDR3 runs to 15 residues. This table comes from immunoSEQ multiplex PCR, and its TCRdb copy is limited to in-frame clones, with some not included. Of about 200,000 clones listed, 65% to 90% are singletons. Sequencing was done on a sample of PBMCs or T cells enriched from blood (not recorded which). The clonotype was recovered from a man aged 35 to 55 who had recovered from COVID-19. The chain joins TRBV6-1 to TRBJ1-2; 8 bases are a match to TRBD1. In DNA form, the CDR3 reads TGTGCCAGCAGTGATTCAGGGGGCGCGGGCTATGGCTACACCTTC. Translation: CASSDSGGAGYGYTF.